The 18 T cell receptor beta chains given below trace back to one sample, sequenced in a study of blood T cell repertoires in COVID-19. Sequenced by immunoSEQ multiplex PCR; TCRdb stores in-frame clones only, minus some. The sample has 200,000 to 300,000 clones; around 88% are singletons. The sequenced sample was PBMCs or T cells enriched from blood (not recorded which). These receptors were obtained from a middle-aged woman with acute COVID-19.

This clone was detected a few times. The genes are TRBV5-4 and TRBJ1-1; 8 positions agree with TRBD1. Trimming cost V 3 bases and J 5 bases; bases outside gene matches: 6. The germline gives CDR1 SGHNT, CDR2 YYREEE (reference sequence). The CDR3 runs 14 residues. The CDR3 nucleotides are TGTGCCAGCAGCTCCACAGGGGGGAAAACTGAAGCTTTCTTT. As protein: CASSSTGGKTEAFF.

The genes are TRBV11-2 and TRBJ2-7; 14 bases agree with TRBD2. Trimming cost V 1 base and J 4 bases; bases outside gene matches: 0. From germline, CDR1 is SGHAT and CDR2 FQNNGV. This CDR3 is 15 amino acids long. CDR3 residues: CASSLGLAGGYEQYV. The CDR3 DNA reads as TGTGCCAGCAGCTTAGGACTAGCGGGAGGGTACGAGCAGTACGTC.

The chain recombines TRBV9 with TRBJ2-7; 7 positions match TRBD1. This CDR3 spans 15 amino acids. V trimming: 0 bases; J trimming: 2 bases; junction bases outside the gene matches: 5. Germline CDR1 SGDLS, CDR2 YYNGEE. The CDR3 reads CASSVEPQGAYEQYF. The CDR3 bases are TGTGCCAGCAGCGTAGAGCCCCAGGGGGCCTACGAGCAGTACTTC.

The V gene is TRBV6-5, the J gene TRBJ2-5; D not certain. Germline V CDR1 and CDR2: MNHEY, SVGAGI. CDR3 length: 15 amino acids. Trimming cost V 2 bases and J 1 base, with 11 bases left between them. The CDR3 loop reads CASSYAPPVQETQYF. The CDR3 DNA reads as TGTGCCAGCAGTTACGCCCCCCCGGTCCAAGAGACCCAGTACTTC.

The chain is built from TRBV6-6 and TRBJ2-7; the D gene is possibly TRBD1 (6 bases). V lost 2 bases and J lost 7, with 15 bases in between. Germline V CDR1 and CDR2: MNHNY, SVGAGI (reference sequence). The CDR3 spans 14 residues. Here the CDR3 DNA reads TGTGCCAGCAGTTACGGAACAGGGATAGAGGAGCAGTACTTC. It encodes CASSYGTGIEEQYF.

This sequence joins TRBV2 and TRBJ1-4; 8 positions match TRBD1. CDR1 SNHLY and CDR2 FYNNEI come from the germline V gene. The CDR3 has 15 residues. Unmatched junction bases numbered 3, after V lost 1 base and J lost 5 bases. CDR3 bases: TGTGCCAGCAGTGAAGGAGGACAGGGAAATGAAAAACTGTTTTTT. It encodes CASSEGGQGNEKLFF.

The CDR3 loop is CAISEGGTNEKLFF. For the CDR3, the DNA is TGTGCCATCAGTGAGGGAGGGACTAATGAAAAACTGTTTTTT. The chain uses TRBV10-3 and TRBJ1-4; D not certain. Germline V CDR1 and CDR2: ENHRY, SYGVKD. Between the trimmed V and J ends, which lost 2 bases and 2 bases, there was a span of 6 bases. The CDR3 is made up of 14 amino acids.

J is TRBJ1-5 and V is TRBV6-6, with unresolved D. Germline V gene lookup returns CDR1 MNHNY and CDR2 SVGAGI (reference sequence). The CDR3 consists of 16 residues. V gave up 2 bases and J gave up 0 bases, with 11 bases separating them. The CDR3 DNA is TGTGCCAGCAGTTACGGCTGGCAGAATAGCAATCAGCCCCAGCATTTT. Translated: CASSYGWQNSNQPQHF.

This chain links TRBV5-1 with TRBJ2-2; D possibly corresponds to TRBD1 (6 bases). CDR1 and CDR2 (germline): SGHRS, YFSETQ. This CDR3 spans 15 amino acids. Trimming removed 4 bases from V and 3 bases from J, with 13 bases in between. CDR3 sequence (DNA): TGCGCCAGCAGCCCGCAGGGGTGGTACACCGGGGAGCTGTTTTTT. Its translation is CASSPQGWYTGELFF.

The rearrangement joins TRBV10-3 to TRBJ1-2; D is unclear. The germline gives CDR1 ENHRY, CDR2 SYGVKD. The CDR3 totals 14 residues. Trimming removed 0 bases from V and 3 bases from J, with 8 bases in between. The CDR3: CAISESSSDYGYTF. The CDR3 DNA reads as TGTGCCATCAGTGAGTCATCGAGTGACTATGGCTACACCTTC.

The count of this clone is one. CDR3 loop: CASSVQALISEAFF. The CDR3 nucleotides are TGTGCCAGCAGTGTACAGGCACTTATTTCTGAAGCTTTCTTT. The J gene is TRBJ1-1, the V gene TRBV2; a weak D match, TRBD1 (5 bases). This CDR3 is built from 14 residues. The germline gives CDR1 SNHLY, CDR2 FYNNEI. Trimming cost V 4 bases and J 6 bases, with 15 bases left between them.

V is TRBV2 and J is TRBJ1-2, with 7 positions matching TRBD1. V gave up 8 bases and J gave up 5 bases; unmatched junction bases: 8. This CDR3 has 13 amino acids. CDR1 is SNHLY, CDR2 FYNNEI, per germline. CDR3 DNA: TGTGCCAGCCGACAGGGAATCGAATATGGCTACACCTTC. This encodes CASRQGIEYGYTF.

J is TRBJ1-5 and V is TRBV19; 10 bases are shared with TRBD1. Germline CDR1 reads LNHDA; CDR2 reads SQIVND (reference sequence). The CDR3 spans 19 residues. The V and J ends lost 4 bases and 0 bases, in that order; junction bases with no gene match: 12. The CDR3 DNA follows: TGTGCCAGTAGTACTACACGGACAGGGGGGGGGTATAGCAATCAGCCCCAGCATTTT. This codes for CASSTTRTGGGYSNQPQHF.

This clone was recorded only once. The rearrangement uses TRBV4-1 and TRBJ2-1; no clear D gene. The CDR3 is 14 amino acids. Trimming left V 4 bases short and J 7 bases short, with 14 bases between. Looked up from germline, CDR1 is MGHRA and CDR2 is YSYEKL. CDR3 nucleotides: TGCGCCAGCAGCCCCGTGAGAAGCGCGAATGAGCAGTTCTTC. It yields the protein CASSPVRSANEQFF.

This clone occurred once. The rearrangement uses TRBV6-5 and TRBJ2-5, with 7 bases fitting TRBD1. The CDR3 spans 15 residues. CDR1 and CDR2 from the germline V gene are MNHEY and SVGAGI. V shed 5 bases and J 5 bases; nucleotides not matched to a gene: 11. The CDR3 bases are TGTGCCAGCAGTACTAAGACAGGGTTAAGGGAGACCCAGTACTTC. This sequence encodes CASSTKTGLRETQYF.

V usage is TRBV5-1 and J usage is TRBJ2-7, with 10 bases matching TRBD1. The CDR3 contains 16 residues. Trimming at V came to 4 bases and at J to 2 bases, leaving 9 bases not matched to a gene. The germline V gene encodes CDR1 SGHRS and CDR2 YFSETQ. CDR3 nucleotides: TGCGCCAGCAGCAAAGCCGGACAGGGGGGTCCCTACGAGCAGTACTTC. It yields the protein CASSKAGQGGPYEQYF.

The chain links TRBV5-1 to TRBJ1-6; 7 bases are shared with TRBD1. The CDR3 is 15 amino acids. V was clipped by 0 bases and J by 7 bases; unmatched bases: 4. The germline gives CDR1 SGHRS, CDR2 YFSETQ. This CDR3 is CASSLEGAGNSPLHF. The CDR3 DNA follows: TGCGCCAGCAGCTTGGAGGGGGCAGGCAATTCACCCCTCCACTTT.

The chain links TRBV1 to TRBJ2-1; the D call of TRBD2 is as the table states it, not checked on the DNA. TRBV1 is labeled a pseudogene. The CDR3 contains 13 residues. The CDR3 bases are TGCACCAGCGGGACTAGCGGGCACAATGAGCAGTTCTTC. Translating gives CTSGTSGHNEQFF.